There are a few counts of the clone carrying this T cell receptor beta chain. Enrollment of patients from Seattle took place during active infection, with longitudinal follow-up. Under the authors' procedure: Reference gene primer amplification in the assay estimated nucleated cell counts. Profiling relied on immunoSEQ multiplex PCR, and the TCRdb table lists in-frame clones only, not all of them. The V and J calls and clone size were taken over from that table, and D and trimming were inferred from the DNA. This repertoire shows 45,000 to 55,000 clones, roughly four fifths found once; its top ten account for 11%. The CDR3 contains 15 residues. Trimming shortened V by 5 bases and J by 7 bases, and 20 bases separated the two germline ends. Germline-derived CDR1 and CDR2 are SGHTA and FQGNSA. This sample was included in a study of blood T cell repertoires in COVID-19. Overall study context: Acute-phase and convalescent COVID-19 samples originated in the United States, Italy and Spain.

The rearrangement uses TRBV7-2 and TRBJ1-2; tentative D call: TRBD1 (6 bases). The sequence was obtained from a man aged 80 or over with COVID-19, enrolled during active disease. The sequencing sample was made of peripheral blood. The CDR3 reads CASSPRTAGGGGYTF. As DNA, the CDR3 is TGTGCCAGCAGCCCGAGGACAGCCGGCGGAGGTGGCTACACCTTC.